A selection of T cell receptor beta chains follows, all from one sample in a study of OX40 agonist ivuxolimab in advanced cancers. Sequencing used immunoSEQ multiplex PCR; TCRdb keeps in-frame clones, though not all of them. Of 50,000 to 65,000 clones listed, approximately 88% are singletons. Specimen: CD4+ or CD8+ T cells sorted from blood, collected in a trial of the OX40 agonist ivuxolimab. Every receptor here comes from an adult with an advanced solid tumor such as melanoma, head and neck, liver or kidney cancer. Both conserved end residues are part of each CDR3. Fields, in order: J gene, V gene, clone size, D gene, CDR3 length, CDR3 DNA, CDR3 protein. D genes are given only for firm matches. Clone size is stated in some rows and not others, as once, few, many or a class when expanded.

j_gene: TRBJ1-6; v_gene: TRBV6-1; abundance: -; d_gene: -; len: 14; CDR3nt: TGTGCCAGCGGGCCTCGGGACGCAGTTTCACCCCTCCACTTT; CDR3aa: CASGPRDAVSPLHF
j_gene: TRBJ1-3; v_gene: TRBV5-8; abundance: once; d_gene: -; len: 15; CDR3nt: TGTGCCAGCAGCTTGGAAGGCAGCTCTGGAAACACCATATATTTT; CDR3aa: CASSLEGSSGNTIYF
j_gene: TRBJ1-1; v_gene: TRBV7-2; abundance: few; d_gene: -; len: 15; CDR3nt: TGTGCCAGCAGCTTAAATCCAGCGCTGAACACTGAAGCTTTCTTT; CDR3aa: CASSLNPALNTEAFF
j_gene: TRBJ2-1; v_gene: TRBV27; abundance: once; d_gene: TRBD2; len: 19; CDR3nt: TGTGCCAGCAGTTGGGGGGGACTAGCGGGAAGAAAATCCTACAATGAGCAGTTCTTC; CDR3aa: CASSWGGLAGRKSYNEQFF
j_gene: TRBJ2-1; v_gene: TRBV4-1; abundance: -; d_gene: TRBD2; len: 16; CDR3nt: TGCGCCAGCAGCCAAGGAGCGGGGGTAGTGGGCAATGAGCAGTTCTTC; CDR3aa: CASSQGAGVVGNEQFF
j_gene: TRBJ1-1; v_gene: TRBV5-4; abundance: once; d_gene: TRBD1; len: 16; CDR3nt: TGTGCCAGCAGCTTGGCCTCGGACAGGGGGGGCACTGAAGCTTTCTTT; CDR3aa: CASSLASDRGGTEAFF
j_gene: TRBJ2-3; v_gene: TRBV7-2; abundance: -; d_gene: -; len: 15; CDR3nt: TGTGCCAGCAGCTTATGGGGGTCTAGTTCTGCTACGCAGTATTTT; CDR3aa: CASSLWGSSSATQYF
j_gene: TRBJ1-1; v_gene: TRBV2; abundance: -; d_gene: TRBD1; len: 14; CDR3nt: TGTGCCAGCGGTGACAGGGGGATGAACACTGAAGCTTTCTTT; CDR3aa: CASGDRGMNTEAFF
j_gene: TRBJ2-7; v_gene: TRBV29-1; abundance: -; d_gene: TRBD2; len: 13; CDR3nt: TGCAGCGTTGGGCTAGCGGTGACCTACGAGCAGTACTTC; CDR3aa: CSVGLAVTYEQYF
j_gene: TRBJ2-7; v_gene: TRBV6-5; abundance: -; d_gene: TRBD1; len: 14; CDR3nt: TGTGCCAGCAGTGCCGGGACAGGGGGCAACGAGCAGTACTTC; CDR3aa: CASSAGTGGNEQYF
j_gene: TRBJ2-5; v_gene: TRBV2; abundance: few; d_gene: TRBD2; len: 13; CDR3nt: TGTGCCAGCAGCGGACTAGCGGGGGAGACCCAGTACTTC; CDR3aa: CASSGLAGETQYF
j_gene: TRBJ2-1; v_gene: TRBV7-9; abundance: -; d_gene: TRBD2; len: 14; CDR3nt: TGTGCCAGCACCACAGCGGGGGCTCTCAATGAGCAGTTCTTC; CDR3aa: CASTTAGALNEQFF
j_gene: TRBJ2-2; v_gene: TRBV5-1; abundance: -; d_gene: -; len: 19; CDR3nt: TGCGCCAGCAGCTTGTCCCCCCTTCCGGGCCAAATGGTTCCTGGGGAGCTGTTTTTT; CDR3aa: CASSLSPLPGQMVPGELFF
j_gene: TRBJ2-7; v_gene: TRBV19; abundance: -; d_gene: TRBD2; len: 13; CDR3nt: TGTGCCAGTAGTCTAGCGGCAGCCTACGAGCAGTACTTC; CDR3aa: CASSLAAAYEQYF
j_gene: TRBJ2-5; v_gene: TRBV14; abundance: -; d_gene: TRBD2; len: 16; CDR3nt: TGTGCCAGCAGCCGAGGGGTAACTAGCGGACAAGAGACCCAGTACTTC; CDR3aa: CASSRGVTSGQETQYF
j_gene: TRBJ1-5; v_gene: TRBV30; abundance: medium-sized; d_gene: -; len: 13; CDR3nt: TGTGCCTGGAGTTTGGACCTCAATCAGCCCCAGCATTTT; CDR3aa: CAWSLDLNQPQHF
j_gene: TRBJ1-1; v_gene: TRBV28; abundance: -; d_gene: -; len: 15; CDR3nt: TGTGCCACATCCCGTGGGAGGGGGTTGAACACTGAAGCTTTCTTT; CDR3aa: CATSRGRGLNTEAFF
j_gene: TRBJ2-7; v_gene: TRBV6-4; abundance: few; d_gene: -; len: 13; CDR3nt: TGTGCCAGCAACCGGGACATAACCTACGAGCAGTACTTC; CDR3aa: CASNRDITYEQYF
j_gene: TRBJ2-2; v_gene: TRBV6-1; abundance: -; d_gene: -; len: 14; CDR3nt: TGTGCCAGCAGGAAAGACACAGCCGGCGGGGAGCTGTTTTTT; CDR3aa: CASRKDTAGGELFF
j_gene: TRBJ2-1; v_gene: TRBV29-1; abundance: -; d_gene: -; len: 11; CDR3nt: TGCAGCGCGGGGGCCTACAATGAGCAGTTCTTC; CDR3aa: CSAGAYNEQFF
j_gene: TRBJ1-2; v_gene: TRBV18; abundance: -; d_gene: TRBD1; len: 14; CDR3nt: TGTGCCAGCTCACCGCGACAGGGTGACTATGGCTACACCTTC; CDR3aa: CASSPRQGDYGYTF
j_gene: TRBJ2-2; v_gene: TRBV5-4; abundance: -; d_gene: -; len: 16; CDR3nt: TGTGCCAGCAGTCGAGGGGACCTCGCGAACACCGGGGAGCTGTTTTTT; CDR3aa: CASSRGDLANTGELFF
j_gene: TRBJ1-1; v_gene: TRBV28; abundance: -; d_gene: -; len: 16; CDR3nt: TGTGCCAGCAGTTTATTGAGGGGAAGTTGGAACACTGAAGCTTTCTTT; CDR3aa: CASSLLRGSWNTEAFF
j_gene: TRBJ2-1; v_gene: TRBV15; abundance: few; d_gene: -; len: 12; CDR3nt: TGTGCCACCAGCAGACGCGGGAATGAGCAGTTCTTC; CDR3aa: CATSRRGNEQFF
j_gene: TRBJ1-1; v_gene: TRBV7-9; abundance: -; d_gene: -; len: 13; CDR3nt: TGTGCCAGCAGCTTGCGACTGACCGACGAAGCTTTCTTT; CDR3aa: CASSLRLTDEAFF
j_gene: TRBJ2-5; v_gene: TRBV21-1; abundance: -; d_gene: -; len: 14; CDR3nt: TGTGCCAGCAGCAAAGCGGGAGAACCAGAGACCCAGTACTTC; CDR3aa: CASSKAGEPETQYF
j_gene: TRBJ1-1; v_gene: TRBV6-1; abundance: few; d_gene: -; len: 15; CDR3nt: TGTGCCAGCAGTGAATCAGGGACGGTGACGACTGAAGCTTTCTTT; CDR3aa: CASSESGTVTTEAFF
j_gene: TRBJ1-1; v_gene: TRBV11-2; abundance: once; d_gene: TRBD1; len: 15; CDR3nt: TGTGCCAGCAGCTCTTCGGACAGGGGGAACACTGAAGCTTTCTTT; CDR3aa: CASSSSDRGNTEAFF
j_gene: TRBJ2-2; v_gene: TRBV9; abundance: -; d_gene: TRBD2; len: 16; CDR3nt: TGTGCCAGCAGCGTTGAAGGGAGGGTGTACACCGGGGAGCTGTTTTTT; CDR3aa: CASSVEGRVYTGELFF
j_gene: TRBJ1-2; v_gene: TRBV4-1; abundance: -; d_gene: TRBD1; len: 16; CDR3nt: TGCGCCAGCAGCCAGGGACAGGGGGTGTTCCTTGCTGACTACACCTTC; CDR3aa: CASSQGQGVFLADYTF
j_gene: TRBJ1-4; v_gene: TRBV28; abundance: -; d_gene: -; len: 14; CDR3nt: TGTGCCAGCGGCGGGGCCCCGGGCGATGAAAAACTGTTTTTT; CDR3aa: CASGGAPGDEKLFF
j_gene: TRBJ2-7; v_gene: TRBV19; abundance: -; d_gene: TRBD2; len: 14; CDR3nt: TGTGCCAGTAAGGCGGGAGGCAGCTCCTACGAGCAGTACTTC; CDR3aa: CASKAGGSSYEQYF
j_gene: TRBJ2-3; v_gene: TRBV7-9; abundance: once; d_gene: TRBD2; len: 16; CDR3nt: TGTGCCAGCAGGCGGGGAGCGGGGGGATACACAGATACGCAGTATTTT; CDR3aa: CASRRGAGGYTDTQYF
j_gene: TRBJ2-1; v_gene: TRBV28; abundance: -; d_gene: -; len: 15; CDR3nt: TGTGCCAGCAGACCCGGGGGAAACTCCTACAATGAGCAGTTCTTC; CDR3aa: CASRPGGNSYNEQFF
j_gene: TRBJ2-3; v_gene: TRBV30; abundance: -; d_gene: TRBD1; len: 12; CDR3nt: TGTGCCTGTGTGTACAGGGGGGATACGCAGTATTTT; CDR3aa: CACVYRGDTQYF